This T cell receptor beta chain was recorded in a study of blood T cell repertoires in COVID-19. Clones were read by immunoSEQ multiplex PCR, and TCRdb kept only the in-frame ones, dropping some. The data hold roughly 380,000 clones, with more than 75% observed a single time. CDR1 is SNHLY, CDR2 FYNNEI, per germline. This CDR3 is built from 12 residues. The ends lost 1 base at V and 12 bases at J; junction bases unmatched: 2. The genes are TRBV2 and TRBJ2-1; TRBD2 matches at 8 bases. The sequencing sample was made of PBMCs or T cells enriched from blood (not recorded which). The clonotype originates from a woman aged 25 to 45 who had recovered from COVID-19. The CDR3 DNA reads TGTGCCAGCAGTGAAGGAAGCGGGGGGCAGTTCTTC. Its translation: CASSEGSGGQFF.